This T cell receptor beta chain was obtained from a study of regulatory T cells in long-lasting Graves disease. The germline V gene has CDR1 MNHNS and CDR2 SASEGT. Trimming cost V 4 bases and J 2 bases; bases outside gene matches: 7. This CDR3 is built from 15 residues. Described time point: newly diagnosed GD, antithyroid drugs for less than 3 months. The TCR library was made from RNA extracted from PBMCs. CDR3-region Arm-PCR and iRepertoire HTBI primers produced the TCR beta libraries. TCRdb reprocessed the multiplex PCR reads with MiXCR, giving one entry per CDR3 protein. The sample includes a few hundred thousand distinct CDR3 sequences, 20% to 25% of them seen just once. This clonotype was detected many times. Its target is not known. The study's findings and limits: Among the persistent patients, 2,741 public clonotypes were shared, more than the 950 to 1,000 shared among new patients. TCR diversity was lower in persistent Graves' patients than in newly diagnosed ones. TRBV28, TRBJ1-2 and TRBJ2-5 were segments that persistent disease favored.

This receptor was identified in a female donor with Graves disease. The V call is TRBV6-1, the J call TRBJ2-7; TRBD1 agrees at 8 bases. Source: peripheral blood mononuclear cells (PBMCs), taken at new diagnosis, from a patient treated with antithyroid drugs. The chain's CDR3 is CASSADRGETYEQYF. CDR3 coding DNA: TGTGCCAGCAGTGCCGACAGGGGAGAGACCTACGAGCAGTACTTC.